A selection of T cell receptor beta chains follows, all from one sample in a study of breast tumors, draining lymph nodes, adjacent tissues. TCRdb passed the multiplex PCR reads through MiXCR, listing each CDR3 protein once. Altogether fewer than 200,000 distinct CDR3 sequences are present, around 35% being singletons, with the ten largest covering about 3.7%. The sequenced material came from axillary lymph node tissue. The receptors derive from a female donor with breast cancer. Some clones in this sample may be carry-over from other donors' samples. Both conserved end residues are trimmed from each CDR3.

TRBV29-1	TRBJ2-1	SVGRGGVRNEQF
TRBV11-2	TRBJ2-7	ASSRSGSYEQY
TRBV4-3	TRBJ2-5	ASSHLAPAGGQETQY
TRBV5-4	TRBJ1-6	ASSLGDRRASPLH
TRBV28	TRBJ1-2	ASSLDSPTGGYT
TRBV7-9	TRBJ2-5	ASSRFGTDNFQEAQY
TRBV6-5	TRBJ2-2	ASSPIDRGMNTRELF
TRBV18	TRBJ1-5	ASSPLGVFGNQPQH
TRBV5-1	TRBJ1-4	ASSLEDRGLTNEKLF
TRBV7-9	TRBJ2-3	ATGLAGDTQY
TRBV5-5	TRBJ2-3	ASSLQGPAGMAQY
TRBV28	TRBJ2-7	ASSFLGVSYEQY
TRBV5-1	TRBJ2-7	ASSQTGTGIYEQY
TRBV27	TRBJ1-2	ASRPGGQYGYT
TRBV10-3	TRBJ2-7	AISESRHSSYEQY
TRBV25-1	TRBJ1-2	ASLQGAYGYT
TRBV25-1	TRBJ1-4	ASSEGATNEKLF
TRBV7-3	TRBJ2-1	ASSLRAGGSNEQF
TRBV7-9	TRBJ2-7	ASQWAALYEQY
TRBV7-9	TRBJ2-1	ASSLELGEQF
TRBV11-3	TRBJ2-1	ASSLGVSGRGYNEQF
TRBV5-6	TRBJ2-3	ASSFRGADTQY
TRBV19	TRBJ1-6	ASSIRDYNSPLH
TRBV5-6	TRBJ2-1	ASSWDSRTNEQF
TRBV3-1	TRBJ1-2	ASSQDLTGGDGYT
TRBV7-6	TRBJ2-1	ASSWDRGIPTPNNEQF
TRBV29-1	TRBJ1-2	SVEVLPGVIGGYT
TRBV7-8	TRBJ2-5	ASSLKGAMGETQY
TRBV5-4	TRBJ1-2	ASSLGGGSMYGYT
TRBV19	TRBJ2-3	ASSIGSPSTDTQY
TRBV3-1	TRBJ2-1	ASSQERGAGNEQF
TRBV19	TRBJ1-6	ASRVVDSPLH
TRBV20-1	TRBJ2-3	SASGGLITDTQY
TRBV29-1	TRBJ1-4	SVEGGRETSANEKLF
TRBV25-1	TRBJ1-2	ASSELGGGRYPNYGYT
TRBV7-9	TRBJ2-3	ASSLSRGPGTQY
TRBV28	TRBJ1-2	ASSHIYGYT
TRBV24-1	TRBJ2-7	ATSGPKQGALNGQY
TRBV7-4	TRBJ2-3	ASSLESGRTDTQY
TRBV7-3	TRBJ2-5	ASSRTGGAETQY